A selection of T cell receptor beta chains follows, all from one sample in a study of PD-L1 blockade in urothelial cancer. This table comes from immunoSEQ multiplex PCR, and its TCRdb copy is limited to in-frame clones, with some not included. Altogether 40,000 to 55,000 clones are present, roughly nine tenths being singletons, with the ten largest covering approximately 7.9%. Source: PBMCs, taken around atezolizumab (anti-PD-L1) treatment. The receptors come from an older man with urothelial cancer. CDR3s include the opening cysteine and the closing phenylalanine or tryptophan. The order of the fields is clone size, V gene, D gene, J gene, CDR3 DNA, CDR3 protein. The D gene is left open where the match is weak. For some rows the clone size is stated as once, few or many, or as a class when expanded; others skip it.

clone size: -; V gene: TRBV2; D gene: TRBD2; J gene: TRBJ2-7; CDR3 DNA: TGTGCCAGCAGAGTAGCGGGAGTGGCCTCCTACGAGCAGTACTTC; CDR3 protein: CASRVAGVASYEQYF
clone size: -; V gene: TRBV7-3; D gene: TRBD2; J gene: TRBJ2-1; CDR3 DNA: TGTGCCAGCAGCCCCGGTGCTAGCGGGATAGGCGAGCAGTTCTTC; CDR3 protein: CASSPGASGIGEQFF
clone size: -; V gene: TRBV18; D gene: -; J gene: TRBJ2-7; CDR3 DNA: TGTGCCAGCTCATCCCGGTTAGGGAGCTCCTACGAGCAGTACTTC; CDR3 protein: CASSSRLGSSYEQYF
clone size: -; V gene: TRBV7-6; D gene: TRBD2; J gene: TRBJ2-7; CDR3 DNA: TGTGCCAGCAGCTTAGTCGGACTAGCGGGAGCGTGGGAGCAGTACTTC; CDR3 protein: CASSLVGLAGAWEQYF
clone size: -; V gene: TRBV9; D gene: TRBD2; J gene: TRBJ2-1; CDR3 DNA: TGTGCCAGCAGCCCCTTTGAGGCTAGCGGGAGCTGGGGCAATGAGCAGTTCTTC; CDR3 protein: CASSPFEASGSWGNEQFF
clone size: -; V gene: TRBV14; D gene: TRBD2; J gene: TRBJ2-1; CDR3 DNA: TGTGCCAGCAGCCAAGATAGGAGGAAGCGGGGGAGCTCCTACAATGAGCAGTTCTTC; CDR3 protein: CASSQDRRKRGSSYNEQFF
clone size: few; V gene: TRBV7-3; D gene: TRBD2; J gene: TRBJ2-7; CDR3 DNA: TGTGCCAGCAGCTTAAGCTCGGGGGGAAGGTACGAGCAGTACTTC; CDR3 protein: CASSLSSGGRYEQYF
clone size: -; V gene: TRBV30; D gene: -; J gene: TRBJ1-5; CDR3 DNA: TGTGCCTGGAGTTCCTCCTTTCGGCAGCCCCAGCATTTT; CDR3 protein: CAWSSSFRQPQHF
clone size: -; V gene: TRBV19; D gene: TRBD1; J gene: TRBJ1-2; CDR3 DNA: TGTGCCAGTAGAGGACAGGCCACAAACTATGGCTACACCTTC; CDR3 protein: CASRGQATNYGYTF
clone size: -; V gene: TRBV7-3; D gene: TRBD1; J gene: TRBJ2-2; CDR3 DNA: TGTGCCAGCAGCTTAAGCCCTGGACAGGGAGTAAGAGGGGAGCTGTTTTTT; CDR3 protein: CASSLSPGQGVRGELFF
clone size: -; V gene: TRBV18; D gene: TRBD2; J gene: TRBJ2-2; CDR3 DNA: TGTGCCAGCTCGCTGACTAGCGGGACCAACACCGGGGAGCTGTTTTTT; CDR3 protein: CASSLTSGTNTGELFF
clone size: once; V gene: TRBV15; D gene: -; J gene: TRBJ1-3; CDR3 DNA: TGTGCCACCAGCAGGGCTGCTGGAAACACCATATATTTT; CDR3 protein: CATSRAAGNTIYF
clone size: -; V gene: TRBV7-8; D gene: TRBD2; J gene: TRBJ2-7; CDR3 DNA: TGTGCCAGCACAGAACTAGCGGGAGTATTAGTGTACGAGCAGTACTTC; CDR3 protein: CASTELAGVLVYEQYF
clone size: -; V gene: TRBV9; D gene: TRBD1; J gene: TRBJ1-2; CDR3 DNA: TGTGCCAGCAGCACCCGGGACAGCCCATTCTATGGCTACACCTTC; CDR3 protein: CASSTRDSPFYGYTF
clone size: -; V gene: TRBV11-2; D gene: TRBD1; J gene: TRBJ2-7; CDR3 DNA: TGTGCCAGCACCAGACAGGGCCCCTACGAGCAGTACTTC; CDR3 protein: CASTRQGPYEQYF
clone size: -; V gene: TRBV4-2; D gene: -; J gene: TRBJ2-2; CDR3 DNA: TGTGCCAGCAGCCTCTCAGGGGCCAAGAGGGGGGAGCTGTTTTTT; CDR3 protein: CASSLSGAKRGELFF
clone size: once; V gene: TRBV19; D gene: TRBD2; J gene: TRBJ2-2; CDR3 DNA: TGTGCCAGTAGTATATTTGGACTAGCGGGAGCCACCGGGGAGCTGTTTTTT; CDR3 protein: CASSIFGLAGATGELFF
clone size: -; V gene: TRBV13; D gene: TRBD1; J gene: TRBJ1-3; CDR3 DNA: TGTGCCAGCAACAGGGGGGGAATCTCTGGAAACACCATATATTTT; CDR3 protein: CASNRGGISGNTIYF
clone size: -; V gene: TRBV5-6; D gene: TRBD2; J gene: TRBJ2-7; CDR3 DNA: TGTGCCAGCAGGGGTACCGGGACTACAATCTACGAGCAGTACTTC; CDR3 protein: CASRGTGTTIYEQYF
clone size: -; V gene: TRBV5-6; D gene: -; J gene: TRBJ2-7; CDR3 DNA: TGTGCCAGCAGCTTTCTAATCGGTGGGGGCCCCAACGAGCAGTACTTC; CDR3 protein: CASSFLIGGGPNEQYF
clone size: -; V gene: TRBV10-1; D gene: TRBD2; J gene: TRBJ2-1; CDR3 DNA: TGCGCCAGCAGTGAGGGACTAGCGGGAGGTCGGAGCTCCTACAATGAGCAGTTCTTC; CDR3 protein: CASSEGLAGGRSSYNEQFF
clone size: -; V gene: TRBV5-1; D gene: TRBD1; J gene: TRBJ2-3; CDR3 DNA: TGCGCCAGCAGGGCCCAGGACAGGACGGGGCCAGATACGCAGTATTTT; CDR3 protein: CASRAQDRTGPDTQYF
clone size: -; V gene: TRBV5-1; D gene: TRBD2; J gene: TRBJ2-3; CDR3 DNA: TGCGCCAGCAGCTTGGATATAGCGGGAAGCACAGATACGCAGTATTTT; CDR3 protein: CASSLDIAGSTDTQYF
clone size: -; V gene: TRBV19; D gene: -; J gene: TRBJ1-2; CDR3 DNA: TGTGCCAGTAGTATAGAACCCGGGGGACGCTATGGCTACACCTTC; CDR3 protein: CASSIEPGGRYGYTF
clone size: -; V gene: TRBV5-4; D gene: -; J gene: TRBJ1-1; CDR3 DNA: TGTGCCAGCAGCCCTGGGGGAGGGACTGAAGCTTTCTTT; CDR3 protein: CASSPGGGTEAFF
clone size: -; V gene: TRBV28; D gene: -; J gene: TRBJ2-1; CDR3 DNA: TGTGCCACCAAAGCGGGACAGGTATACAATGAGCAGTTCTTC; CDR3 protein: CATKAGQVYNEQFF
clone size: once; V gene: TRBV28; D gene: TRBD2; J gene: TRBJ2-4; CDR3 DNA: TGTGCCAGCAGTTCTCGACGGGGGGGAAACATTCAGTACTTC; CDR3 protein: CASSSRRGGNIQYF
clone size: -; V gene: TRBV6-6; D gene: -; J gene: TRBJ2-7; CDR3 DNA: TGTGCCAGCAGTTACGTGGCTGATGAGCAGTACTTC; CDR3 protein: CASSYVADEQYF
clone size: -; V gene: TRBV11-2; D gene: -; J gene: TRBJ1-1; CDR3 DNA: TGTGCCAGCAGCTTAGGGACAAGCACTGAAGCTTTCTTT; CDR3 protein: CASSLGTSTEAFF
clone size: -; V gene: TRBV19; D gene: TRBD2; J gene: TRBJ2-7; CDR3 DNA: TGTGCCAGTAGTACGCGGGAGGGCCCCTACGAGCAGTACTTC; CDR3 protein: CASSTREGPYEQYF
clone size: -; V gene: TRBV28; D gene: -; J gene: TRBJ2-4; CDR3 DNA: TGTGCCAGCAGTTTCCCGACTGGCGGAGGGAACATTCAGTACTTC; CDR3 protein: CASSFPTGGGNIQYF
clone size: -; V gene: TRBV30; D gene: -; J gene: TRBJ2-3; CDR3 DNA: TGTGCCTGGAGTGTTTTGGGAGTTAGCACAGATACGCAGTATTTT; CDR3 protein: CAWSVLGVSTDTQYF
clone size: -; V gene: TRBV18; D gene: -; J gene: TRBJ2-2; CDR3 DNA: TGTGCCAGCTCATTGAAACAGGGCACCGGGGAGCTGTTTTTT; CDR3 protein: CASSLKQGTGELFF
clone size: few; V gene: TRBV27; D gene: -; J gene: TRBJ1-5; CDR3 DNA: TGTGCCAGCAGGCGCCTACAGGGCTCGGGGCCCCAGCATTTT; CDR3 protein: CASRRLQGSGPQHF
clone size: -; V gene: TRBV11-2; D gene: TRBD1; J gene: TRBJ2-7; CDR3 DNA: TGTGCCAGCAGGCCTTTGACAGGACAGGAAGGGTACTTC; CDR3 protein: CASRPLTGQEGYF
clone size: -; V gene: TRBV28; D gene: TRBD1; J gene: TRBJ2-7; CDR3 DNA: TGTGCCAGCACGCCGGAGACAGGGGGCCTTGGCGAGCAGTACTTC; CDR3 protein: CASTPETGGLGEQYF
clone size: -; V gene: TRBV19; D gene: -; J gene: TRBJ2-1; CDR3 DNA: TGTGCCAGTAGGACCGGCGGGGAGCAGTTCTTC; CDR3 protein: CASRTGGEQFF
clone size: -; V gene: TRBV25-1; D gene: TRBD1; J gene: TRBJ1-4; CDR3 DNA: TGTGCCAGCAGTGTCCCAGGGGGCGGTAATGAAAAACTGTTTTTT; CDR3 protein: CASSVPGGGNEKLFF
clone size: once; V gene: TRBV5-1; D gene: TRBD1; J gene: TRBJ2-4; CDR3 DNA: TGCGCCAGCAGCACCGGGACAGGGGTCGACATTCAGTACTTC; CDR3 protein: CASSTGTGVDIQYF
clone size: -; V gene: TRBV4-1; D gene: -; J gene: TRBJ2-5; CDR3 DNA: TGCGCCAGCAGCCTCCAAAGGGACATCGTGGAGACCCAGTACTTC; CDR3 protein: CASSLQRDIVETQYF
clone size: -; V gene: TRBV6-5; D gene: -; J gene: TRBJ2-2; CDR3 DNA: TGTGCCAGCAGCCGGTCGACTGGGGCGGCCGGGGAGCTGTTTTTT; CDR3 protein: CASSRSTGAAGELFF
clone size: -; V gene: TRBV27; D gene: TRBD2; J gene: TRBJ2-1; CDR3 DNA: TGTGCCAGCAGTTTTCAAAGCGGGAGAGGACGCACCTACAATGAGCAGTTCTTC; CDR3 protein: CASSFQSGRGRTYNEQFF
clone size: -; V gene: TRBV7-8; D gene: TRBD2; J gene: TRBJ2-1; CDR3 DNA: TGTGCCAGCAGCCCAGGGACTAGCGGTTCCTACAATGAGCAGTTCTTC; CDR3 protein: CASSPGTSGSYNEQFF
clone size: -; V gene: TRBV7-9; D gene: -; J gene: TRBJ1-6; CDR3 DNA: TGTGCCAGCAGCTTAGACCAGGGTACTAATTCACCCCTCCACTTT; CDR3 protein: CASSLDQGTNSPLHF
clone size: -; V gene: TRBV27; D gene: -; J gene: TRBJ2-6; CDR3 DNA: TGTGCCAGCGCATTAGGGGGAGGGCCTTCTGGGGCCAACGTCCTGACTTTC; CDR3 protein: CASALGGGPSGANVLTF